Ten or more counts support the clone carrying this TCR beta chain. Assay: immunoSEQ multiplex PCR; the TCRdb copy retains only in-frame clones and omits some. The sample yields some 180,000 clones, 65% to 85% seen once. This sample is part of a study of blood T cell repertoires in COVID-19. Study-wide context: PBMCs, B-cell-depleted T cells, or T cells provided the cDNA or gDNA that made up the material.

Per germline, CDR1 MDHEN and CDR2 SYDVKM. This CDR3 region has 15 residues. J gave up 2 bases and V 5 bases, and 6 bases lay outside the gene matches. The sequence was obtained from a woman aged 40 to 49 with COVID-19, enrolled during active disease. The V and J genes are TRBV28 and TRBJ1-5, with 7 nucleotides matching TRBD1. Sequenced input: peripheral blood. The CDR3 sequence is CASSVYRGGNQPQHF. CDR3 sequence (DNA): TGTGCCAGCAGTGTTTACAGGGGTGGCAATCAGCCCCAGCATTTT.